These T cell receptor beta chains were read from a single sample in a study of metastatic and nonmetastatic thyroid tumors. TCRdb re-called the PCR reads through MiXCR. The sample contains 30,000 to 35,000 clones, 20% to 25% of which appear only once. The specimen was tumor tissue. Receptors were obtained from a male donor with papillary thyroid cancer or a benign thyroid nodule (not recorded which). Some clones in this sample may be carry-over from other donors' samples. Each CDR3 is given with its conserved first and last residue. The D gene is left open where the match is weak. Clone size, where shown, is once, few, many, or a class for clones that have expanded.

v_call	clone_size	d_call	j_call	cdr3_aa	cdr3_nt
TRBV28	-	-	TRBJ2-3	CASSQVSSGAQGYGTQYF	TGTGCCAGCAGTCAAGTGTCTAGCGGCGCGCAGGGGTATGGAACGCAGTATTTT
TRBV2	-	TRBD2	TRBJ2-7	CASSRLGGELKEQYF	TGTGCCAGCAGCCGACTTGGGGGGGAATTAAAAGAGCAGTACTTC
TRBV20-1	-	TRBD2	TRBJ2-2	CSATTSLRGELFF	TGCAGTGCTACGACTAGCCTTAGGGGGGAGCTGTTTTTT
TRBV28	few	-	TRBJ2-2	CASAYLGVNTGELFF	TGTGCCAGCGCTTATTTGGGTGTAAACACCGGGGAGCTGTTTTTT
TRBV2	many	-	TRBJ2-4	CASSEDTGAKNIQYF	TGTGCCAGCAGTGAAGATACGGGAGCCAAAAACATTCAGTACTTC
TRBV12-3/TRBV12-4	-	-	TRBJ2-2	CASSNLPGELFF	TGTGCCAGCAGCAACCTACCCGGGGAGCTGTTTTTT
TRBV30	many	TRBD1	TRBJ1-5	CAWSRQGNQPQHF	TGTGCCTGGAGTAGACAGGGTAATCAGCCCCAGCATTTT
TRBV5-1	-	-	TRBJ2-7	CASSMGSQDYEQYF	TGCGCCAGCAGCATGGGGTCCCAGGATTACGAGCAGTACTTC
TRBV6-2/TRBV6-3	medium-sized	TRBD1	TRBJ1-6	CASSRTGLNSPLHF	TGTGCCAGCAGCCGGACAGGCCTCAATTCACCCCTCCACTTT
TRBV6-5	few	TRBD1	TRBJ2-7	CASSFSDRAYEQYF	TGTGCCAGCAGTTTCTCGGACAGGGCCTACGAGCAGTACTTC
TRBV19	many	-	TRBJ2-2	CASSIGYGELFF	TGTGCCAGTAGTATCGGCTACGGGGAGCTGTTTTTT
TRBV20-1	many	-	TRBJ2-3	CSATGGGPITDTQYF	TGCAGTGCAACTGGAGGGGGCCCCATCACAGATACGCAGTATTTT
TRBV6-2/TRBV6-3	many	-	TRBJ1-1	CASSYRPNTEAFF	TGTGCCAGCAGTTATCGGCCGAACACTGAAGCTTTCTTT
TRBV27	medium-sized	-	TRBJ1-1	CASRGRVRAEAFF	TGTGCCAGCAGGGGAAGGGTAAGGGCTGAAGCTTTCTTT
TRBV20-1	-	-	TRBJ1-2	CSASDKNYGYTF	TGCAGTGCTAGCGACAAAAACTATGGCTACACCTTC
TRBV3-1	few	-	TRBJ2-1	CASSQDWGEQFF	TGTGCCAGCAGCCAAGACTGGGGGGAGCAGTTCTTC
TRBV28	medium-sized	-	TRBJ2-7	CASNAPSYEQYF	TGTGCCAGCAACGCCCCTTCATACGAGCAGTACTTC
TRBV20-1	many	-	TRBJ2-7	CSARDKAYEQYF	TGCAGTGCTAGAGATAAAGCCTACGAGCAGTACTTC
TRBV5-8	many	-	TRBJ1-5	CASSSINQPQHF	TGTGCCAGCAGCTCAATCAATCAGCCCCAGCATTTT
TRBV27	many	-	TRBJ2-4	CASSPQGRVQYF	TGTGCCAGCAGTCCACAGGGTAGGGTTCAGTACTTC
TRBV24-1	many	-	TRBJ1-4	CATRPSTNEKLFF	TGTGCCACCCGACCTTCAACTAATGAAAAACTGTTTTTT
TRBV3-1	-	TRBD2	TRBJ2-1	CASSQETGGLFGEQFF	TGTGCCAGCAGCCAAGAAACGGGAGGCCTGTTCGGTGAGCAGTTCTTC
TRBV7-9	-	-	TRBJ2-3	CASSLTEDKQYF	TGTGCCAGCAGCTTGACAGAAGATAAGCAGTACTTT